This T cell receptor (beta chain) emerged from a study of T cells in Graves' hyperthyroidism and ophthalmopathy (dated by TCRdb to about 2019). About the full investigation: Peripheral blood was sampled at the time of initial diagnosis, prior to any treatment. Prospective prediction of ophthalmopathy was tested in an independent validation cohort of 18 to 20 hyperthyroidism patients and some 17 patients who later progressed to ophthalmopathy. TCR Vbeta CDR3 sequencing of approximately 140 peripheral blood samples (under 45 ophthalmopathy, 75 or so hyperthyroidism and roughly 17 progressor patients) is reported in the paper. To identify distinguishing TCR V-J signatures, a discovery cohort of 90 to 100 patients was used, comprising 43 with Graves' ophthalmopathy and some 60 with stable Graves' hyperthyroidism. The 100 discovery patients were randomly split 7:3 into training and test sets. After blood sampling, hyperthyroidism patients were treated with methimazole at a starting dose of 30 mg daily, and ophthalmopathy patients were treated with high-dose intravenous methylprednisolone. In over five Graves' hyperthyroidism patients, the study also compared T-cell repertoires from thyroid tissue with T-cell repertoires from blood. General findings and caveats noted by the study authors: Sample size was not statistically predetermined, and investigators were not blinded to group allocation. During validation, the model predicted progression to ophthalmopathy a median of around 6 months ahead of onset, with roughly 65% sensitivity and roughly 72% specificity. In cross-validation, a model built on a 13 V-J signature told ophthalmopathy apart from stable hyperthyroidism with approximately 90% sensitivity and about 81% specificity, and in testing the same model reached 80%/75%. Most expanded thyroid clonotypes (frequency above 0.001) were also detected in blood, a finding suggesting that blood repertoires may reflect thyroid immune responses.

With respect to this clonotype: Its antigen has not been determined. Because the CDR3's place on the DNA is in doubt, the DNA is left out and the CDR3 is given as listed by TCRdb.

A patient counted as having stable Graves' hyperthyroidism if no progression to ophthalmopathy occurred over 18 months of follow-up. Hyperthyroidism patients were newly diagnosed, had a disease duration of under 2 months, and were aged 18 to 65 years. Exclusion was applied to patients with uncontrolled infections, other autoimmune diseases, pregnancy or lactation. Diagnoses were established on the basis of clinical symptoms, serum thyroxine and TRAb, thyroid ultrasound, and orbital computed tomography. PBMCs were separated from roughly 9.6 ml of fresh peripheral blood using Ficoll-Paque density gradient centrifugation. Trizol reagent was used to extract total RNA, and RNA quality was then checked on an Agilent 2100 Bioanalyzer. Amplification of TCR beta CDR3 regions was carried out from RNA transcripts. The first round of RT-PCR for the TCR CDR3 was performed with the HTBI primer set and the Qiagen OneStep RT-PCR kit. The libraries were constructed in a second round of multiplex PCR and then size-selected and purified. The libraries were sequenced on an Illumina HiSeq2000 using paired-end 100 bp reads. The original methods were these. SOAPnuke was used to process the raw data, with reads discarded if the reads contained adapters or uncalled bases, had a mean Phred below 15, or lacked an exact constant-primer or identifier match. High-quality paired reads were merged using COPE v1.2.5, and each unique nucleotide sequence was defined as a clonotype. MiTCR v1.1 was used to align clonotypes to the IMGT TRBV, TRBD and TRBJ reference segments. The analysis was restricted to V-J combinations with a frequency above 0.0001, which together covered 99% to 99.2% of the repertoires. A TCS score was defined as the ratio between F50 (clonal expansion) and ExV (chaos), using BLOSUM62-based TCRdist between CDR3 peptides within each V-J. Welch's t-statistics and random forest reduced around 520 V-J features to 10 to 15, which were used in a naive Bayes classifier (R e1071). Through fastp at Q25 and MiXCR, TCRdb rebuilt clones from the public reads, retaining in-frame beta chains. One record per CDR3 amino acid sequence lists the most common genes and DNA. These V and J calls originate from TCRdb's pipeline instead of the authors' own analysis. This sample comprises about 360,000 distinct CDR3 sequences, 13% of them detected only once. The ten most abundant clones make up 9.2% of the sample.

The sequence came from a woman aged 18-29 years with Graves' hyperthyroidism. The sample comprised blood.

CDR3 reads: CAWGSGNGGEQSF. The V gene is TRBV30 and the J gene is TRBJ2-1; the table's TRBD2 call for D was not verified on the DNA. The CDR3 has 13 amino acids, counting the end cysteine and phenylalanine. The germline V gene (reference sequence) supplies CDR1 GTSNPN and CDR2 SVGIG.